This TCR beta chain was recovered during a study of T cells in localized non-small cell lung cancer. CDR3 length: 15 residues. Trimming cost V 4 bases and J 2 bases, with 9 bases left between them. Germline CDR1 and CDR2: MDHEN and SYDVKM. Study-wide points: Longer overall survival was linked to higher blood T cell density. T cell clonality was highest in uninvolved adjacent lung, above tumor. The appearance of a median approximately 60 of the top 100 tumor clones was seen in adjacent lung.

Sequenced by immunoSEQ multiplex PCR; TCRdb stores in-frame clones only, minus some. Here the sample spans under 40,000 clones, just over 90% being singletons. In regard to this clone: Its target is not known.

The specimen comprised peripheral blood, sampled before any cancer treatment. This TCR was sampled from an older female donor with stage I lung adenocarcinoma. V gene TRBV28 combines with J gene TRBJ2-6; D may be TRBD2 (5 bases). CDR3 sequence reads: CASSSGSAGANVLTF. The CDR3 region has the DNA TGTGCCAGCAGTTCGGGGTCCGCTGGGGCCAACGTCCTGACTTTC.